The entry below describes one T cell receptor beta chain. Its specificity is not known. This record comes from a study of T cells after posttransplantation cyclophosphamide. Profiled with immunoSEQ multiplex PCR; TCRdb holds only in-frame clones, not every one. The data show tens of thousands of clones, roughly 70% seen once. Notes on the study in general: Donor CD8+ memory clones often dominated recipient blood repertoires at later times. Skin or GI-infiltrating T cells shared few TRB sequences with blood. Recipient CMV seropositivity and CMV reactivation strongly tracked TRB clonality.

This sequence originates from a woman aged 60-75 years in good health, CMV-negative, and a related stem cell transplant donor. The sequenced material came from memory CD4+ T cells sorted from PBMCs.

CDR3 sequence (DNA): TGCGCCAGCCAGAGAATCGGGGGGACCACAGATACGCAGTATTTT. Translating it yields CASQRIGGTTDTQYF. The chain employs TRBV5-1 and TRBJ2-3; TRBD2 aligns across 7 bases. CDR1 SGHRS and CDR2 YFSETQ come from the germline V gene. The CDR3 runs 15 residues. V was clipped by 7 bases and J by 2 bases; unmatched bases: 10.